The 9 T cell receptor beta chains below come from one sample, sequenced in a study of blood T cell repertoires in COVID-19. Clones were read by immunoSEQ multiplex PCR, and TCRdb kept only the in-frame ones, dropping some. The sample shows about 270,000 clones, approximately 91% of them seen only once. Sequenced input: PBMCs or T cells enriched from blood (not recorded which). These receptors were taken from a woman aged 40 to 50 with acute COVID-19.

V gene TRBV18 combines with J gene TRBJ2-7; TRBD1 agrees at 7 bases. Germline V gene sequence: CDR1 KGHSH, CDR2 LQKENI. This CDR3 spans 15 amino acids. Unmatched junction bases numbered 8, after V lost 1 base and J lost 5 bases. The CDR3 DNA follows: TGTGCCAGCTCACCACGGAGACAGGGTGCCCACGAGCAGTACTTC. Encoded protein: CASSPRRQGAHEQYF.

The chain uses TRBV4-1 and TRBJ2-7; 10 nucleotides match TRBD2. After removal of 0 bases from V and 4 bases from J, the junction contained 0 bases not matched to a gene. CDR3 length: 14 amino acids. Germline CDR1 reads MGHRA; CDR2 reads YSYEKL. CDR3 nucleotides: TGCGCCAGCAGCCAAGATAGCGGGGGGTACGAGCAGTACTTC. This codes for CASSQDSGGYEQYF.

The genes are TRBV11-2 and TRBJ1-2; 9 bases align to TRBD1. With 1 base clipped from V and 7 bases from J, the junction kept 7 bases outside the gene matches. The CDR3 runs 15 residues. Germline values: CDR1 SGHAT, CDR2 FQNNGV. The CDR3 region is CASSLVRTGERGYTF. Here the CDR3 DNA reads TGTGCCAGCAGCTTAGTTCGGACAGGGGAACGTGGCTACACCTTC.

The genes are TRBV11-3 and TRBJ2-3; TRBD2 aligns across 8 bases. Looked up from germline, CDR1 is SGHNT and CDR2 is YENEEA. The CDR3 loop spans 16 amino acids. Trimming removed 5 bases from V and 2 bases from J; junction bases left unmatched: 9. The CDR3 region has the DNA TGTGCCAGCAGCCCCGGGGGCGGGGGGACCACAGATACGCAGTATTTT. This translates into CASSPGGGGTTDTQYF.

V and J are TRBV5-5 and TRBJ1-2; a weak D match, TRBD1 (5 bases). CDR1 is SGHKS, CDR2 YYEKEE, per germline (reference sequence). V lost 4 bases to trimming and J lost 3 bases, with 16 bases between them. This CDR3 has 15 amino acids. CDR3 sequence reads: CASSRRGGVDYGYTF. The CDR3 nucleotides are TGTGCCAGCAGCCGCCGCGGGGGGGTGGACTATGGCTACACCTTC.

The genes are TRBV7-2 and TRBJ2-7; D call uncertain. Trimming took off 1 base at V and 2 bases at J, with 12 bases between the two ends. CDR1 SGHTA and CDR2 FQGNSA come from the germline V gene. The CDR3 totals 15 residues. The CDR3 DNA reads as TGTGCCAGCAGCTTAGAACAGCTGCAGCCCTACGAGCAGTACTTC. As protein: CASSLEQLQPYEQYF.

The CDR3 DNA is TGTGCCACCGACCGGGACAGGAGCTACGAGCAGTACTTC. This sequence encodes CATDRDRSYEQYF. This chain connects TRBV6-5 to TRBJ2-7, with TRBD1 matching over 8 bases. The CDR3 spans 13 residues. Per the germline V gene, CDR1 is MNHEY and CDR2 is SVGAGI. With V trimmed by 10 bases and J by 3 bases, 8 bases remained unmatched.

V gene TRBV2 combines with J gene TRBJ1-3; TRBD1 matches at 9 bases. CDR1 SNHLY and CDR2 FYNNEI come from the germline V gene. The CDR3 consists of 16 residues. V trimming: 8 bases; J trimming: 2 bases; junction bases outside the gene matches: 10. The CDR3 bases are TGTGCCAGCGGGACCGGACAGGGGATCCCTGGAAACACCATATATTTT. This gives the protein CASGTGQGIPGNTIYF.

This sequence joins TRBV7-9 and TRBJ2-3; tentative D call: TRBD1 (6 bases). Germline V gene data show CDR1 as SEHNR and CDR2 as FQNEAQ (reference sequence). Trimming cost V 5 bases and J 3 bases, with 18 bases left between them. The CDR3 contains 16 residues. Here the CDR3 reads CASSAWGRGLTDTQYF. CDR3 in DNA: TGTGCCAGCAGCGCGTGGGGCAGGGGTTTAACAGATACGCAGTATTTT.